A selection of T cell receptor beta chains follows, all from one sample in a study of beta chain features in type 1 diabetes. Profiled with immunoSEQ multiplex PCR; TCRdb holds only in-frame clones, not every one. The table has 680,000 or so clones, about an eighth seen once. The sample comprised naive CD4+ T cells from blood. The source is a man younger than 35 with type 1 diabetes. Both conserved end residues are part of each CDR3. The order of the fields is V gene, J gene, D gene, clone size, CDR3 protein, CDR3 DNA. A D gene is named only where the DNA matches it firmly. Clone sizes are given selectively: once, few, many, or a class where the clone is expanded.

>TRBV5-4|TRBJ1-5|.|.
CASSLDGYQPQHF
TGTGCCAGCAGCTTGGACGGATATCAGCCCCAGCATTTT
>TRBV6-1|TRBJ1-1|.|.
CASSELGTRTAFF
TGTGCCAGCAGTGAGCTGGGGACCCGGACAGCTTTCTTT
>TRBV18|TRBJ1-1|.|.
CASSRGENTEAFF
TGTGCCAGCTCTCGTGGGGAGAACACTGAAGCTTTCTTT
>TRBV7-3|TRBJ1-1|TRBD1|.
CASSSGQGTTEAFF
TGTGCCAGCAGCTCCGGACAGGGTACCACTGAAGCTTTCTTT
>TRBV5-6|TRBJ1-2|.|.
CASSLVLVTGGYGYTF
TGTGCCAGCAGCTTGGTGCTTGTGACCGGGGGCTATGGCTACACCTTC
>TRBV7-8|TRBJ2-7|TRBD1|.
CASSLRDRQYEQYF
TGTGCCAGCAGCCTCCGGGACAGACAGTACGAGCAGTACTTC
>TRBV6-6|TRBJ1-5|TRBD1|.
CASSSLDREPQHF
TGTGCCAGCAGTTCCCTTGACAGGGAGCCCCAGCATTTT
>TRBV25-1|TRBJ2-1|.|.
CASSEPGYNEQFF
TGTGCCAGCAGTGAACCGGGCTACAATGAGCAGTTCTTC
>TRBV5-6|TRBJ2-7|TRBD1|few
CASSLIQGGAYEQYF
TGTGCCAGCAGCTTGATACAGGGGGGCGCGTACGAGCAGTACTTC
>TRBV5-1|TRBJ2-3|.|.
CASSFMTGTLVF
TGCGCCAGCAGCTTTATGACCGGGACGTTGGTTTTT
>TRBV2|TRBJ2-5|TRBD2|few
CASTGTSGGTQETQYF
TGTGCCAGCACTGGGACTAGCGGGGGAACACAAGAGACCCAGTACTTC
>TRBV25-1|TRBJ2-6|.|few
CASVGISGANVLTF
TGTGCCAGCGTTGGGATCTCTGGGGCCAACGTCCTGACTTTC
>TRBV2|TRBJ2-3|TRBD2|few
CATGTSGRTDTQYF
TGTGCCACCGGAACTAGCGGCCGCACAGATACGCAGTATTTT
>TRBV16|TRBJ2-7|.|.
CASSQLGAYEQYF
TGTGCCAGCAGCCAACTGGGTGCATACGAGCAGTACTTC
>TRBV9|TRBJ2-3|.|few
CASSVARGTQSTDTQYF
TGTGCCAGCAGCGTAGCTAGAGGCACCCAGAGCACAGATACGCAGTATTTT